These 7 T cell receptor beta chains share one sample of origin, sequenced in a study of T cells in localized non-small cell lung cancer. The table came from immunoSEQ multiplex PCR; TCRdb's copy has only in-frame clones and leaves some out. The sample comprises around 30,000 clones, roughly 94% of which are singletons, and 0.65% to 0.85% rests with the top ten. The sequenced sample was peripheral blood, obtained before any cancer treatment. The origin of the receptors is a woman aged 35 to 69 with stage I lung adenocarcinoma.

In DNA, the CDR3 is TGTGCCAGTAGTATTCAACAGAGGTACGAGCAGTACTTC. Protein sequence: CASSIQQRYEQYF. The genes are TRBV19 and TRBJ2-7; D is unclear. In germline, CDR1 is LNHDA, CDR2 SQIVND (reference sequence). This CDR3 is 13 amino acids long. V was shortened by 3 bases and J by 4 bases, with 10 bases between the two germline ends.

The chain couples TRBV7-3 to TRBJ1-1; D not certain. The germline gives CDR1 SGHTA, CDR2 FQGTGA. The germline V and J ends were trimmed by 1 base and 1 base, with 4 bases remaining between them. This CDR3 has 13 residues. The CDR3 spells CASSLMRNTEAFF. DNA for the CDR3: TGTGCCAGCAGCTTAATGCGGAACACTGAAGCTTTCTTT. The entire variable domain, with the rest obtained from reference TRBV7-3 and TRBJ1-1, is as follows: GAGVSQTPSNKVTEKGKYVELRCDPISGHTALYWYRQSLGQGPEFLIYFQGTGAADDSGLPNDRFFAVRPEGSVSTLKIQRTERGDSAVYLCASSLMRNTEAFFGQGTRLTVV.

The rearrangement joins TRBV4-1 to TRBJ1-5; weak D call: TRBD1 (5 bases). The CDR3 is 18 amino acids. Germline-derived CDR1 and CDR2 are MGHRA and YSYEKL. V was cut by 4 bases and J by 7 bases, with 26 bases left in between. The CDR3 DNA sequence: TGCGCCAGCAGCCCTATGAGCCCGGGACTTGAGTTAAAACAGCCCCAGCATTTT. It encodes CASSPMSPGLELKQPQHF.

V usage is TRBV4-2 and J usage is TRBJ2-7, with D perhaps being TRBD1 or TRBD2 (6 bases each). The CDR3 sequence is 15 residues long. Germline CDR1 LGHNA, CDR2 YNFKEQ. V lost 2 bases and J 2 bases, leaving 13 bases between the germline ends. The CDR3 DNA reads as TGTGCCAGCAGCCAAAGAGGGGGAGGTACCTACGAGCAGTACTTC. Translated: CASSQRGGGTYEQYF.

V usage is TRBV2 and J usage is TRBJ2-7; D is possibly TRBD2 (6 bases). Trimming took 6 bases from V and 2 from J, leaving 11 bases between them. Germline V gene data show CDR1 as SNHLY and CDR2 as FYNNEI. The CDR3 is 13 residues long. The CDR3 reads CASSRTKTYEQYF. The CDR3 DNA follows: TGTGCCAGCAGCCGGACTAAAACCTACGAGCAGTACTTC.

The genes are TRBV27 and TRBJ1-5; 8 bases agree with TRBD1. This CDR3 comprises 17 residues. Germline loops: CDR1 MNHEY, CDR2 SMNVEV (reference sequence). The V gene end was trimmed by 5 bases and the J gene end by 3 bases; junction bases not matched to a gene: 12. The CDR3 nucleotides are TGTGCCAGCAGTCAGGTCAGGGGGCCGATGAACAATCAGCCCCAGCATTTT. Translated: CASSQVRGPMNNQPQHF.

The chain joins TRBV5-1 to TRBJ2-1, with D uncertain. Germline V gene sequence: CDR1 SGHRS, CDR2 YFSETQ. This CDR3 comprises 13 residues. The germline V and J ends were trimmed by 6 bases and 1 base, with 8 bases remaining between them. Written as DNA, the CDR3 is TGCGCCAGCACCCCTGGGTCCTACAATGAGCAGTTCTTC. Encoded protein: CASTPGSYNEQFF.